The present entry profiles one T cell receptor (beta chain) with its context. This clonotype has just a few counts. Its recognized antigen is unknown. No qualities accompany the bases; no much larger clone lies one base away. According to the study, the label for this sample's treatment or condition signals: allogeneic hematopoietic cell transplantation with graft depleted of TCRalphabeta T cells and CD19 B cells. The transplant recipients were children given TCRalphabeta/CD19-depleted allogeneic hematopoietic cell grafts. The data were taken from a study of T-cell reconstitution after alpha-beta-depleted transplantation in children (dated by TCRdb to the mid-2010s). In terms of the full investigation: Using TCR repertoire profiling, the study followed T-cell immune reconstitution in a quantitative way in children after TCRalphabeta/CD19-depleted allogeneic hematopoietic cell transplantation.

Libraries were constructed by PCR. Sequencer: Illumina HiSeq 2500. To normalize quantification of the TCRbeta repertoire, the TCR libraries were built with molecular barcoding that relied on unique molecular identifiers. Starting from the raw public reads, TCRdb applied fastp trimming at Q25, assembled clones with MiXCR and retained in-frame beta chains. Each entry is one CDR3 protein sequence, shown with its most common DNA and genes. The sample table contains 700,000 to 850,000 distinct CDR3 sequences; only one count was recorded for under 20% of them. About 5% of the sample lies in the top ten. The research as a whole found: In some patients, the high TCRbeta diversity seen at day 60 was put down to recipient T cells and intrathymic progenitors that had survived conditioning. About two months after transplant, the apparently early recovery of alphabetaT-cell counts reportedly depended on just several hundred clones that had expanded rapidly and came from non-depleted graft cells. Hyperexpanded clone frequencies declined over subsequent months; after one year, T-cell counts and TCRbeta diversity were mostly attributed to newly produced T cells.

The CDR3 measures 13 amino acids from cysteine to phenylalanine. Of all the DNA, just the CDR3 is kept, 39 bases in frame from base 1. V lost 6 bases and J lost 8 bases; the stretch between them is 16 bases long. This sample comprised PBMCs, mostly from graft donor cells, obtained 360 days after TCRalphabeta/CD19-depleted stem cell transplant. The chain was built from TRBV12-3 or TRBV12-4 and TRBJ1-2; no D gene can be assigned with confidence. This TCR derives from a male patient younger than 18 who had a stem cell transplant for acute lymphoblastic leukemia, so the T cells may come from the graft donor. The bases read TGTGCCAGCAGCTCGGACCGCCCTGGGGGCTACACCTTC. This is translated as CASSSDRPGGYTF.